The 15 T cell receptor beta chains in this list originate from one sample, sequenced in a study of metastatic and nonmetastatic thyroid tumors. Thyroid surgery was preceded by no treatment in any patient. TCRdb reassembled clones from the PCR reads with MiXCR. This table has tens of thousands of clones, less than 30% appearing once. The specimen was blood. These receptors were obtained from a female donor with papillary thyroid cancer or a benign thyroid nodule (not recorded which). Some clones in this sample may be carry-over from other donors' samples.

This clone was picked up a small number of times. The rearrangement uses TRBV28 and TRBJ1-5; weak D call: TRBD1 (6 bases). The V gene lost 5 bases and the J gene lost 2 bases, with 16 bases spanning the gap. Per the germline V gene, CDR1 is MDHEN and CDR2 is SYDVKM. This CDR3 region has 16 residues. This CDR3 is CASSIEKTGGNQPQHF. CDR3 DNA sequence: TGTGCCAGCAGTATAGAAAAGACAGGAGGCAATCAGCCCCAGCATTTT.

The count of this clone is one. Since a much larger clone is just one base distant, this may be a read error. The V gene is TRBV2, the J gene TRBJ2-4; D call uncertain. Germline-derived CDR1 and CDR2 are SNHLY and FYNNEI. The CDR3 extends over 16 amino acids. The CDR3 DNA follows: TGTGCTTCAAGTGATCGCTTAGGATTAGACAAAAACATTCAGTACTTC. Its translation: CASSDRLGLDKNIQYF.

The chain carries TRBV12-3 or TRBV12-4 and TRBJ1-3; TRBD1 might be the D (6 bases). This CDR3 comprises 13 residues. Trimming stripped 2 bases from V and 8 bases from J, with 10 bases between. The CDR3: CASSLRGADTIYF. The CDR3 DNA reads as TGTGCCAGCAGTTTAAGGGGGGCGGACACCATATATTTT.

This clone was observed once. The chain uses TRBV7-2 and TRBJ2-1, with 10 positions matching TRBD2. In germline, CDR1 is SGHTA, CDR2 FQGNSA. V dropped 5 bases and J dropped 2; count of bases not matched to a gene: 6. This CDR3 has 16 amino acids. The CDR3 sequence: CASSPTLAGAYNEQFF. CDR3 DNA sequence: TGTGCCAGCAGCCCAACGCTAGCGGGAGCCTACAATGAGCAGTTCTTC.

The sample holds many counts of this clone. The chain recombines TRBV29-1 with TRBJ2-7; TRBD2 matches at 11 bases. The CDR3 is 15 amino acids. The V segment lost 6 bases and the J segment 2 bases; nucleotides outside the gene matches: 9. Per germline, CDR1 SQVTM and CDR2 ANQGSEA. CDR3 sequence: CSVAPGLAATYEQYF. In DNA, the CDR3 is TGCAGCGTCGCACCGGGACTAGCGGCGACCTACGAGCAGTACTTC.

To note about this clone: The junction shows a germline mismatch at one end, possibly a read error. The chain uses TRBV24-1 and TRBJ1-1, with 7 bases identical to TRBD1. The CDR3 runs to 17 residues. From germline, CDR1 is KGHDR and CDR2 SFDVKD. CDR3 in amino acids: CATSGQRTGAQDTQAFF. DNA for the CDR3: TGTGCCACCAGTGGTCAGCGTACAGGGGCACAGGACACTCAAGCTTTCTTT.

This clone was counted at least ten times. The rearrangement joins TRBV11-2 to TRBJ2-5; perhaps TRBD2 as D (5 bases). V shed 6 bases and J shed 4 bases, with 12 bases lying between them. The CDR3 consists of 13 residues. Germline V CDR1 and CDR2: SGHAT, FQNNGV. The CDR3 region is CASSRGSTETQYF. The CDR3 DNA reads TGTGCCAGCAGTCGAGGGAGCACAGAGACCCAGTACTTC.

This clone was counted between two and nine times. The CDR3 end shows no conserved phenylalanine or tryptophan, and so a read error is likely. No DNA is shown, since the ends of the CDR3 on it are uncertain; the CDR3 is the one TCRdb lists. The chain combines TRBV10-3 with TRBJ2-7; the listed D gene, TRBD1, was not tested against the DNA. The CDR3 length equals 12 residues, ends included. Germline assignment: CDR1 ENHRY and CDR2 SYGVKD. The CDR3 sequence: CACSEGLTGWWL.

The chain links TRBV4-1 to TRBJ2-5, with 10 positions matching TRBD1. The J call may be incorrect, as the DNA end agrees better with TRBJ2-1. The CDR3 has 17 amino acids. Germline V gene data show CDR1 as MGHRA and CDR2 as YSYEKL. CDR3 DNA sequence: TGCGCCAGCAGCCAAGGACGGGGACAGGGGCAAAACAATGAGCAGTTCTTC. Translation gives CASSQGRGQGQNNEQFF.

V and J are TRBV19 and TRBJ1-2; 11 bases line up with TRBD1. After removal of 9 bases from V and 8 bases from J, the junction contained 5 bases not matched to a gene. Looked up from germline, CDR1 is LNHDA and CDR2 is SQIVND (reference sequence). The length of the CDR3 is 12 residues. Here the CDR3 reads CASWTGGRGYTF. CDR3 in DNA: TGTGCCAGCTGGACAGGGGGCCGCGGCTACACCTTC.

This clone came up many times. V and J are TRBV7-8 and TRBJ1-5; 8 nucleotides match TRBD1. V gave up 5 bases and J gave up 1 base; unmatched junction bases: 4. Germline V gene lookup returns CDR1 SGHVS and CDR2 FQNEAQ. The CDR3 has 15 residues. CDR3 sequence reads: CASSDRGRSNQPQHF. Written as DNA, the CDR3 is TGTGCCAGCAGCGACAGGGGAAGGAGCAATCAGCCCCAGCATTTT.

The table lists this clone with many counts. The CDR3 coding sequence is TGTGCCAGCAGCCAGACAGACGAACTGTACAATGAGCAGTTCTTC. Amino acid sequence: CASSQTDELYNEQFF. The genes are TRBV14 and TRBJ2-1, with a tentative D call TRBD1 (5 bases). The V gene's germline CDR1 is SGHDN and CDR2 FVKESK. Trimming cost V 3 bases and J 4 bases, with 13 bases left between them. The CDR3 contains 15 residues.

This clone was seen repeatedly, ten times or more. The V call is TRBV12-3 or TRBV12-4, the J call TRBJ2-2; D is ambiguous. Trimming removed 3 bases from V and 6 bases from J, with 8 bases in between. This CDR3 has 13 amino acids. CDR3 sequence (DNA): TGTGCCAGCAGTTTGACCCGGCCCGGGGAGCTGTTTTTT. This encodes CASSLTRPGELFF.

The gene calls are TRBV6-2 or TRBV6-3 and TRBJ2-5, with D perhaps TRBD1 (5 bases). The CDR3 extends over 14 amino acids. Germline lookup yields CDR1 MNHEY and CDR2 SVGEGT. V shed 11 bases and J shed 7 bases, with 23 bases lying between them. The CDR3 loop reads CAADQAGPFRTQYF. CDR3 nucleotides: TGTGCCGCAGACCAGGCAGGGCCCTTTAGGACCCAGTACTTC.

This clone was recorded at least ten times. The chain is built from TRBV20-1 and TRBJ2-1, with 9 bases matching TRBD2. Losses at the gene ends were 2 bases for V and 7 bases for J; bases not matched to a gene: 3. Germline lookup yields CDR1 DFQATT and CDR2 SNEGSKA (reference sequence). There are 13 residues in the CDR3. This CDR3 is CSARSSGMNEQFF. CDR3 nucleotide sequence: TGCAGTGCTAGATCTAGCGGGATGAATGAGCAGTTCTTC.